A selection of T cell receptor beta chains follows, all from one sample in a study of neoadjuvant nivolumab and ipilimumab in lung cancer. Some clones are missing from TCRdb's copy, which holds only in-frame ones; the method was immunoSEQ multiplex PCR. The sample has about 29,000 clones, 83% seen once. Sequencing used tumor tissue, obtained after neoadjuvant nivolumab, alone or with ipilimumab, at or shortly before surgery. These TCRs come from an adult with non-small cell lung cancer. Both conserved end residues are part of each CDR3. Each record gives: J gene, clone size, D gene, V gene, CDR3 length, CDR3 protein, CDR3 DNA. The D gene is left open where the match is weak. Clone sizes are given selectively: once, few, many, or a class where the clone is expanded.

J gene: TRBJ1-4
clone size: .
D gene: TRBD1
V gene: TRBV7-3
CDR3 length: 15
CDR3 protein: CASSLSHRGGEKLFF
CDR3 DNA: TGTGCCAGCAGCTTGTCCCACAGGGGAGGTGAAAAACTGTTTTTT

J gene: TRBJ1-3
clone size: .
D gene: .
V gene: TRBV10-3
CDR3 length: 14
CDR3 protein: CAISERQEGNTIYF
CDR3 DNA: TGTGCCATCAGTGAGCGCCAGGAAGGAAACACCATATATTTT

J gene: TRBJ2-5
clone size: .
D gene: TRBD2
V gene: TRBV5-4
CDR3 length: 18
CDR3 protein: CASSLAGGGSGPKETQYF
CDR3 DNA: TGTGCCAGCAGCTTAGCGGGAGGAGGGTCGGGCCCCAAAGAGACCCAGTACTTC

J gene: TRBJ1-3
clone size: .
D gene: .
V gene: TRBV5-5
CDR3 length: 14
CDR3 protein: CASSYRESGNTIYF
CDR3 DNA: TGTGCCAGCAGCTACAGGGAATCTGGAAACACCATATATTTT

J gene: TRBJ2-6
clone size: .
D gene: .
V gene: TRBV6-1
CDR3 length: 19
CDR3 protein: CASSEWLDREGSGANVLTF
CDR3 DNA: TGTGCCAGCAGTGAATGGCTGGACAGGGAGGGGTCTGGGGCCAACGTCCTGACTTTC

J gene: TRBJ2-2
clone size: .
D gene: .
V gene: TRBV15
CDR3 length: 14
CDR3 protein: CATSRGRNTGELFF
CDR3 DNA: TGTGCCACCAGCAGAGGGCGGAACACCGGGGAGCTGTTTTTT

J gene: TRBJ2-3
clone size: .
D gene: TRBD2
V gene: TRBV2
CDR3 length: 16
CDR3 protein: CASSEVTSGITDTQYF
CDR3 DNA: TGTGCCAGCAGTGAAGTAACTAGCGGGATCACAGATACGCAGTATTTT

J gene: TRBJ1-5
clone size: few
D gene: .
V gene: TRBV6-5
CDR3 length: 14
CDR3 protein: CASSVLGGNQPQHF
CDR3 DNA: TGTGCCAGCAGTGTTCTTGGAGGCAATCAGCCCCAGCATTTT

J gene: TRBJ2-3
clone size: .
D gene: .
V gene: TRBV11-3
CDR3 length: 14
CDR3 protein: CASSPRGTTDTQYF
CDR3 DNA: TGTGCCAGCAGCCCCCGCGGGACTACAGATACGCAGTATTTT

J gene: TRBJ1-5
clone size: .
D gene: .
V gene: TRBV11-2
CDR3 length: 15
CDR3 protein: CASSSGPYPNQPQHF
CDR3 DNA: TGTGCCAGCAGCTCAGGACCCTATCCTAATCAGCCCCAGCATTTT

J gene: TRBJ2-3
clone size: .
D gene: TRBD2
V gene: TRBV19
CDR3 length: 15
CDR3 protein: CASSIAAGERDTQYF
CDR3 DNA: TGTGCCAGTAGTATAGCGGCGGGGGAGAGGGATACGCAGTATTTT

J gene: TRBJ1-2
clone size: .
D gene: .
V gene: TRBV28
CDR3 length: 11
CDR3 protein: CASSRNYGYTF
CDR3 DNA: TGTGCCAGCAGTCGTAACTATGGCTACACCTTC

J gene: TRBJ2-3
clone size: .
D gene: TRBD2
V gene: TRBV7-9
CDR3 length: 14
CDR3 protein: CASSLDPAGDTQYF
CDR3 DNA: TGTGCCAGCAGCTTAGATCCAGCGGGGGATACGCAGTATTTT

J gene: TRBJ2-5
clone size: few
D gene: .
V gene: TRBV9
CDR3 length: 15
CDR3 protein: CASSGGGTEQETQYF
CDR3 DNA: TGTGCCAGCAGCGGAGGGGGGACAGAGCAAGAGACCCAGTACTTC

J gene: TRBJ2-7
clone size: .
D gene: .
V gene: TRBV18
CDR3 length: 17
CDR3 protein: CASSPVVIGTVGYWQYF
CDR3 DNA: TGTGCCAGCTCACCAGTGGTAATAGGGACGGTGGGTTATTGGCAGTACTTC

J gene: TRBJ2-1
clone size: .
D gene: TRBD2
V gene: TRBV7-3
CDR3 length: 16
CDR3 protein: CASSLAGTRIYNEQFF
CDR3 DNA: TGTGCCAGCAGCCTAGCCGGGACTAGAATCTACAATGAGCAGTTCTTC

J gene: TRBJ2-7
clone size: .
D gene: TRBD2
V gene: TRBV5-4
CDR3 length: 15
CDR3 protein: CASSLETGGPVEQYF
CDR3 DNA: TGTGCCAGCAGCTTAGAGACGGGGGGGCCCGTCGAGCAGTACTTC

J gene: TRBJ2-1
clone size: .
D gene: TRBD1
V gene: TRBV5-4
CDR3 length: 16
CDR3 protein: CASSSPGTGVYNEQFF
CDR3 DNA: TGTGCCAGCAGCTCCCCCGGGACAGGGGTGTACAATGAGCAGTTCTTC

J gene: TRBJ2-3
clone size: .
D gene: .
V gene: TRBV11-3
CDR3 length: 17
CDR3 protein: CASSIRTLGKSTDTQYF
CDR3 DNA: TGTGCCAGCAGCATCCGGACACTAGGAAAGAGCACAGATACGCAGTATTTT

J gene: TRBJ2-7
clone size: .
D gene: TRBD2
V gene: TRBV7-2
CDR3 length: 14
CDR3 protein: CASSRGGITYEQYF
CDR3 DNA: TGTGCCAGCAGCCGGGGGGGGATTACCTACGAGCAGTACTTC

J gene: TRBJ2-3
clone size: .
D gene: .
V gene: TRBV11-2
CDR3 length: 14
CDR3 protein: CASSPAGPTDTQYF
CDR3 DNA: TGTGCCAGCAGCCCCGCAGGCCCCACAGATACGCAGTATTTT

J gene: TRBJ2-1
clone size: .
D gene: .
V gene: TRBV11-3
CDR3 length: 14
CDR3 protein: CASSFSGPYNEQFF
CDR3 DNA: TGTGCCAGCAGCTTCTCCGGTCCTTACAATGAGCAGTTCTTC

J gene: TRBJ2-2
clone size: .
D gene: .
V gene: TRBV6-1
CDR3 length: 15
CDR3 protein: CASPSRGLGTGELFF
CDR3 DNA: TGTGCCAGCCCCAGCAGGGGATTGGGAACCGGGGAGCTGTTTTTT

J gene: TRBJ1-1
clone size: .
D gene: .
V gene: TRBV5-1
CDR3 length: 14
CDR3 protein: CASSDGRGNTEAFF
CDR3 DNA: TGCGCCAGCAGCGATGGCAGGGGAAATACTGAAGCTTTCTTT

J gene: TRBJ2-2
clone size: few
D gene: .
V gene: TRBV6-1
CDR3 length: 14
CDR3 protein: CASSPTGPTGELFF
CDR3 DNA: TGTGCCAGCAGTCCCACCGGGCCGACCGGGGAGCTGTTTTTT

J gene: TRBJ2-7
clone size: .
D gene: .
V gene: TRBV29-1
CDR3 length: 16
CDR3 protein: CSVFSRLGGGTYEQYF
CDR3 DNA: TGCAGCGTCTTCTCCCGCCTCGGTGGGGGAACCTACGAGCAGTACTTC

J gene: TRBJ2-7
clone size: .
D gene: .
V gene: TRBV19
CDR3 length: 14
CDR3 protein: CASGPGVLAYEQYF
CDR3 DNA: TGTGCCAGCGGACCAGGGGTTTTAGCCTACGAGCAGTACTTC

J gene: TRBJ2-7
clone size: .
D gene: .
V gene: TRBV6-1
CDR3 length: 11
CDR3 protein: CASSGYYEQYF
CDR3 DNA: TGTGCCAGCAGTGGTTACTACGAGCAGTACTTC

J gene: TRBJ1-6
clone size: .
D gene: .
V gene: TRBV5-4
CDR3 length: 15
CDR3 protein: CASSLEAGQNSPLHF
CDR3 DNA: TGTGCCAGCAGCTTGGAGGCAGGGCAGAATTCACCCCTCCACTTT

J gene: TRBJ2-7
clone size: .
D gene: TRBD1
V gene: TRBV7-8
CDR3 length: 13
CDR3 protein: CASSFDRVNEQYF
CDR3 DNA: TGTGCCAGCAGCTTCGACAGGGTGAACGAGCAGTACTTC

J gene: TRBJ2-7
clone size: few
D gene: .
V gene: TRBV4-1
CDR3 length: 13
CDR3 protein: CASSPDRPYEQYF
CDR3 DNA: TGCGCCAGCAGTCCGGACAGACCCTACGAGCAGTACTTC

J gene: TRBJ2-3
clone size: .
D gene: TRBD1
V gene: TRBV5-6
CDR3 length: 15
CDR3 protein: CASSSRQGATDTQYF
CDR3 DNA: TGTGCCAGCAGCTCGCGACAGGGCGCCACAGATACGCAGTATTTT

J gene: TRBJ2-7
clone size: .
D gene: .
V gene: TRBV19
CDR3 length: 15
CDR3 protein: CASSMEAGPAYEQYF
CDR3 DNA: TGTGCCAGTAGTATGGAGGCAGGCCCAGCCTACGAGCAGTACTTC

J gene: TRBJ2-1
clone size: .
D gene: TRBD1
V gene: TRBV2
CDR3 length: 14
CDR3 protein: CASSERTGLNEQFF
CDR3 DNA: TGTGCCAGCAGTGAAAGGACAGGTTTGAATGAGCAGTTCTTC